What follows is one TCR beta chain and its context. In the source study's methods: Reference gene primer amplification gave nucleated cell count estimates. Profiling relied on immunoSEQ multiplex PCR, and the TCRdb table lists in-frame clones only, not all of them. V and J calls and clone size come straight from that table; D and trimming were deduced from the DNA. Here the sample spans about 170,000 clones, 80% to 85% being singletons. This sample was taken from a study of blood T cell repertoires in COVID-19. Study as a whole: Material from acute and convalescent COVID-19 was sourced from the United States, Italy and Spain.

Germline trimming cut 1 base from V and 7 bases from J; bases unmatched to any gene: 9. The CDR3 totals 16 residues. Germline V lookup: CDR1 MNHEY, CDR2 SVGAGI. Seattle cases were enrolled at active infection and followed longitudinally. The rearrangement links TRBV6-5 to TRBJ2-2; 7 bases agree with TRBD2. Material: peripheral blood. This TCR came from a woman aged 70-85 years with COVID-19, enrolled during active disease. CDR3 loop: CASSYFAGASLGELFF. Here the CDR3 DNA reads TGTGCCAGCAGTTACTTTGCGGGAGCCTCTCTCGGGGAGCTGTTTTTT.